The T cell receptor (beta chain) under discussion was sequenced for a study of CD8 T cells in Susac syndrome. At the level of the study: Intravenous immunoglobulin alone or corticosteroids were being given to patients with Susac syndrome at blood draw, unless they were therapy-naive. Study-level results: Peak Susac CD8+ clonal expansion was seen in TEMRA cells and active patients.

Of note for this clonotype: Its specificity is unknown.

A quantity of about 0.5 to 1 ug RNA underwent reverse transcription using random hexamers. Multiplex PCR with immunoSEQ amplified the TCR beta CDR3 across 54 Vbeta and 13 Jbeta. TCRdb redid the calling of the immunoSEQ multiplex PCR reads with MiXCR, one entry per CDR3 protein. The sample lists 200,000 or so distinct CDR3 sequences; 85% to 95% were seen once. The CDR3 contains 16 residues. Per germline, CDR1 MNHEY and CDR2 SVGAGI. J lost 6 bases, V lost 2 bases, and 10 bases had no gene match. The specimen was CD8+ T cells from PBMCs. V usage is TRBV6-5 and J usage is TRBJ2-3, with TRBD1 matching 8 bases. The origin of this receptor is a human donor with Susac syndrome. The CDR3 DNA reads TGTGCCAGCAGTTACGTCGCAGGGGGCAGTTCGGATACGCAGTATTTT. It specifies CASSYVAGGSSDTQYF.